A single sample gave rise to the 32 T cell receptor beta chains below, sequenced in a study of vaccination and CD4 T cells after COVID-19. Their antigen targets remain unknown. The treatment is: approximately nine-day PBMC culture with coronavirus spike peptide pools or control peptides (ViraFEST assay). The Oncomine TCR Beta short-read assay was applied to DNA of cultured CD4+ T cells. TCRdb used MiXCR to reprocess the PCR reads, holding one entry per CDR3 protein. Counted here are approximately 3,000 distinct CDR3 sequences, about 23% occurring once; the ten biggest clones make up around 21%. Here the sequenced sample was CD4+ T cells from blood, cultured in vitro, taken after SARS-CoV-2 vaccination. These receptors originate from a human donor who had recovered from COVID-19.

The rearrangement joins TRBV24-1 to TRBJ1-2, with D uncertain. V gave up 2 bases and J gave up 2 bases, with 8 bases separating them. The CDR3 runs 14 residues. Germline V gene data show CDR1 as KGHDR and CDR2 as SFDVKD. The CDR3 spells CATSDSDGNYGYTF. In DNA form, the CDR3 reads TGTGCCACCAGTGATTCAGACGGGAACTATGGCTACACCTTC.

V is TRBV5-1 and J is TRBJ2-5; 8 nucleotides match TRBD1. From germline, CDR1 is SGHRS and CDR2 YFSETQ. This CDR3 region has 14 residues. The J segment lost 3 bases and the V segment lost 2 bases, leaving 3 bases of the junction unmatched. CDR3 sequence (DNA): TGCGCCAGCAGCTTCGCAGGGGGCGAAGAGACCCAGTACTTC. Translation: CASSFAGGEETQYF.

This clonotype was detected a few times. The chain is built from TRBV20-1 and TRBJ2-7; D is possibly TRBD2 (5 bases). Trimming removed 0 bases at V and 0 bases at J, with 9 bases between. The CDR3 contains 14 residues. Per germline, CDR1 DFQATT and CDR2 SNEGSKA (reference sequence). The CDR3 DNA follows: TGCAGTGCTAGAGAACTGGCGGGCTCCTACGAGCAGTACTTC. Protein: CSARELAGSYEQYF.

Within the sample, this clonotype is large. The gene calls are TRBV24-1 and TRBJ1-2; TRBD1 matches at 8 bases. This CDR3 is built from 11 residues. V was clipped by 7 bases and J by 8 bases; unmatched bases: 2. Germline V gene sequence: CDR1 KGHDR, CDR2 SFDVKD. DNA for the CDR3: TGTGCCACCAGCAGGGGGCTGGGCTACACCTTC. This encodes CATSRGLGYTF.

CDR3 in amino acids: CASSWNTEAFF. The DNA of the CDR3 is TGTGCCAGCAGCTGGAACACTGAAGCTTTCTTT. The chain joins TRBV5-6 to TRBJ1-1; D gene ambiguous. Germline CDR1 reads SGHDT; CDR2 reads YYEEEE. This CDR3 has 11 amino acids. Trimming removed 3 bases from V and 1 base from J, with 1 base in between.

This clonotype rates as medium-sized. J is TRBJ1-2 and V is TRBV15; D not certain. V lost 2 bases and J 6 bases, leaving 10 bases between the germline ends. The V gene's germline CDR1 is LNHNV and CDR2 YYDKDF (reference sequence). This CDR3 contains 13 residues. Here the CDR3 reads CATSRLGWDGYTF. The CDR3 coding sequence is TGTGCCACCAGCAGACTCGGGTGGGATGGCTACACCTTC.

The rearrangement uses TRBV6-5 and TRBJ2-5, with D unresolved. Per germline, CDR1 MNHEY and CDR2 SVGAGI. With 2 bases removed from V and 2 bases from J, the gap between germline ends came to 12 bases. The CDR3 spans 15 residues. This CDR3 is CASSYTDAPQETQYF. As DNA, the CDR3 is TGTGCCAGCAGTTACACAGACGCCCCTCAAGAGACCCAGTACTTC.

This sequence joins TRBV12-3 or TRBV12-4 and TRBJ2-7, with 8 bases matching TRBD2. With 1 base clipped from V and 3 bases from J, the junction kept 5 bases outside the gene matches. CDR3 length: 15 residues. The CDR3 DNA reads TGTGCCAGCAGTTTAGGCGGGGGGACCAACTACGAGCAGTACTTC. It yields the protein CASSLGGGTNYEQYF.

This clonotype has a single count. The V gene is TRBV15, the J gene TRBJ1-3, with a possible D match to TRBD1 (6 bases). CDR1 and CDR2 (germline): LNHNV, YYDKDF (reference sequence). The CDR3 runs 15 residues. V was cut by 0 bases and J by 4 bases, with 10 bases left in between. CDR3 protein: CATSREDRSGNTIYF. The CDR3 DNA reads as TGTGCCACCAGCAGAGAAGACAGGTCCGGAAACACCATATATTTT. The full variable domain, its missing parts supplied by reference TRBV15 and TRBJ1-3, is DAMVIQNPRYQVTQFGKPVTLSCSQTLNHNVMYWYQQKSSQAPKLLFHYYDKDFNNEADTPDNFQSRRPNTSFCFLDIRSPGLGDTAMYLCATSREDRSGNTIYFGEGSWLTVV.

This clonotype was observed once. This chain joins TRBV20-1 and TRBJ2-2; 8 positions match TRBD2. Per the germline V gene, CDR1 is DFQATT and CDR2 is SNEGSKA (reference sequence). CDR3 length: 15 amino acids. Trimming took 7 bases from V and 6 from J; bases not matched to a gene: 13. The CDR3 loop is CSVGGAGVVPGELFF. As DNA, the CDR3 is TGCAGTGTAGGTGGAGCGGGGGTGGTTCCCGGGGAGCTGTTTTTT.

This clonotype has just one count. The genes are TRBV5-1 and TRBJ1-2; 7 bases align to TRBD1. The CDR3 has 15 residues. V shed 2 bases and J 4 bases; nucleotides not matched to a gene: 8. Germline CDR1 and CDR2: SGHRS and YFSETQ. The CDR3 is CASSLQQGPGYGYTF. The DNA of the CDR3 is TGCGCCAGCAGCTTACAACAGGGGCCTGGCTATGGCTACACCTTC.

Within the sample, this clonotype is medium-sized (0.01 to 0.1%). The chain recombines TRBV6-1 with TRBJ1-6; TRBD1 aligns across 10 bases. Trimming took 4 bases from V and 6 from J; bases not matched to a gene: 3. This CDR3 is built from 15 residues. The germline V gene encodes CDR1 MNHNS and CDR2 SASEGT. The CDR3 sequence: CASSGGQGLNSPLHF. The CDR3 DNA reads TGTGCCAGCAGTGGGGGACAGGGGCTTAATTCACCCCTCCACTTT.

This chain joins TRBV20-1 and TRBJ2-7; no firm D call. The V end lost 5 bases, the J end lost 0 bases, and 11 bases lay between the germline ends. The CDR3 contains 13 residues. Per the germline V gene, CDR1 is DFQATT and CDR2 is SNEGSKA (reference sequence). As DNA, the CDR3 is TGCAGTGCTTCCGATGGCCCCTCCTACGAGCAGTACTTC. Translation gives CSASDGPSYEQYF.

The V and J genes are TRBV6-2 or TRBV6-3 and TRBJ2-5, with TRBD2 identical over 8 bases. This CDR3 is built from 17 residues. The germline V gene has CDR1 MNHEY and CDR2 SVGEGT. The J segment lost 4 bases and the V segment lost 6 bases, leaving 16 bases of the junction unmatched. The CDR3 coding sequence is TGTGCCAGCAGCCCCGGTATAGCGGGGAAGGGTGTAGAGACCCAGTACTTC. Its translation is CASSPGIAGKGVETQYF.

A remark on this clonotype: The junction does not match germline at one end; this may be a read error. The chain links TRBV15 to TRBJ2-5; no definite D call. The CDR3 totals 13 residues. Germline values: CDR1 LNHNV, CDR2 YYDKDF (reference sequence). CDR3 sequence reads: CAASRDPGETQYF. In nucleotides, the CDR3 is TGTGCCGCCAGCAGAGATCCTGGAGAGACCCAGTACTTC.

The rearrangement joins TRBV7-2 to TRBJ1-5; 10 nucleotides agree with TRBD1. Germline V gives CDR1 SGHTA, CDR2 FQGNSA. The CDR3 sequence is 16 residues long. The V gene end was trimmed by 4 bases and the J gene end by 6 bases; junction bases not matched to a gene: 9. CDR3 sequence reads: CASSWGQGSVGQPQHF. The CDR3 nucleotides are TGTGCCAGCAGCTGGGGACAGGGGTCTGTAGGTCAGCCCCAGCATTTT.

The chain has TRBV6-5 and TRBJ1-2; a weak D match, TRBD1 (5 bases). This CDR3 has 16 amino acids. Trimming cost V 0 bases and J 4 bases, with 15 bases left between them. Germline V gives CDR1 MNHEY, CDR2 SVGAGI. CDR3 nucleotide sequence: TGTGCCAGCAGTTACTCGTCCGGACTCCAGGGCTATGGCTACACCTTC. Residues: CASSYSSGLQGYGYTF.

Relative to its sample, this clonotype is large. The chain couples TRBV24-1 to TRBJ1-1; a weak D match, TRBD1 (5 bases). Germline CDR1 and CDR2: KGHDR and SFDVKD. The ends were cut back, 6 bases at V and 4 bases at J, with 5 bases in the middle. CDR3 size: 11 residues. The CDR3 loop reads CATSRGTEAFF. The CDR3 region has the DNA TGTGCCACCAGTAGGGGCACTGAAGCTTTCTTT.

In its sample, this clonotype ranks as medium-sized. This rearrangement joins TRBV7-3 to TRBJ1-1; no definite D call. The germline V gene has CDR1 SGHTA and CDR2 FQGTGA. Trimming removed 2 bases at V and 3 bases at J, with 7 bases between. The CDR3 runs 13 residues. For the CDR3, the DNA is TGTGCCAGCAGCTTATATCTGGACACTGAAGCTTTCTTT. Its translation is CASSLYLDTEAFF.

This clonotype occurred once. The chain recombines TRBV18 with TRBJ1-1; possibly TRBD1 for D (5 bases). The CDR3 spans 14 residues. V dropped 3 bases and J dropped 4 bases, with 12 bases sitting between them. Germline V lookup: CDR1 KGHSH, CDR2 LQKENI. The CDR3, as DNA: TGTGCCAGCTCACCTCGAAACCAGGGCACTGAAGCTTTCTTT. The encoded protein is CASSPRNQGTEAFF.

This clonotype has just a few counts. This chain uses TRBV7-9 with TRBJ1-1; no clear D gene. The length of the CDR3 is 12 residues. V dropped 2 bases and J dropped 4 bases, with 5 bases sitting between them. Germline V gene data show CDR1 as SEHNR and CDR2 as FQNEAQ (reference sequence). CDR3 residues: CASSLSSTEAFF. In DNA, the CDR3 is TGTGCCAGCAGCTTATCGTCCACTGAAGCTTTCTTT. The whole variable domain, remainder taken from reference TRBV7-9 and TRBJ1-1, is DTGVSQNPRHKITKRGQNVTFRCDPISEHNRLYWYRQTLGQGPEFLTYFQNEAQLEKSRLLSDRFSAERPKGSFSTLEIQRTEQGDSAMYLCASSLSSTEAFFGQGTRLTVV.

About this clonotype: This sequence may be a read error, since a much larger clone differs from it by one base. The chain carries TRBV6-1 and TRBJ1-2; weak D call: TRBD1 (5 bases). CDR1 and CDR2 (germline): MNHNS, SASEGT. This CDR3 has 14 residues. V was shortened by 5 bases and J by 4 bases, with 14 bases between the two germline ends. CDR3 in amino acids: CASSPGGGAYGYTF. The DNA of the CDR3 is TGTGCCAGCAGTCCCGGGGGAGGGGCCTATGGCTACACCTTC.

The chain links TRBV19 to TRBJ2-3; D is perhaps TRBD1 (6 bases). Looked up from germline, CDR1 is LNHDA and CDR2 is SQIVND (reference sequence). The CDR3 covers 12 residues. The V gene lost 4 bases and the J gene lost 8 bases, with 10 bases spanning the gap. CDR3 sequence reads: CASSTLGGTQYF. The DNA of the CDR3 is TGTGCCAGTAGTACACTAGGGGGTACGCAGTATTTT.

The V gene is TRBV7-3, the J gene TRBJ2-1; 11 bases line up with TRBD2. Per germline, CDR1 SGHTA and CDR2 FQGTGA. The CDR3 covers 15 residues. V lost 5 bases, J lost 3 bases, and 3 bases stayed unmatched. This CDR3 is CASSLGTSGYNEQFF. The DNA of the CDR3 is TGTGCCAGCAGCCTCGGGACTAGCGGCTACAATGAGCAGTTCTTC.

This clonotype was observed a few times. The chain carries TRBV10-3 and TRBJ1-2; D remains ambiguous. Germline V gene lookup returns CDR1 ENHRY and CDR2 SYGVKD. The CDR3 is made up of 14 amino acids. Trimming cost V 8 bases and J 1 base, with 14 bases left between them. CDR3 nucleotide sequence: TGTGCCATCTCGTCTGGGAGGAGTAACTATGGCTACACCTTC. Residues: CAISSGRSNYGYTF.

This clonotype is medium-sized. The chain recombines TRBV20-1 with TRBJ2-5; tentatively, D is TRBD1 (5 bases). The V end was cut by 2 bases, the J end by 1 base, with 14 bases between. CDR3 size: 15 residues. Germline V gene lookup returns CDR1 DFQATT and CDR2 SNEGSKA (reference sequence). CDR3 nucleotide sequence: TGCAGTGCTAGATCGAGAAGACAGACCCAAGAGACCCAGTACTTC. It yields the protein CSARSRRQTQETQYF.

The V and J genes are TRBV20-1 and TRBJ2-1, with D perhaps matching TRBD1 or TRBD2 (5 bases each). The CDR3 has 12 amino acids. V was shortened by 6 bases and J by 8 bases, with 14 bases between the two germline ends. The germline CDR1 and CDR2 sequences are DFQATT and SNEGSKA (reference sequence). CDR3 nucleotide sequence: TGCAGTGCAGAGGGGATTGCCGATGAGCAGTTCTTC. Protein product: CSAEGIADEQFF.

This clonotype turned up a few times. The chain combines TRBV20-1 with TRBJ2-7; a possible D gene is TRBD2 (7 bases). With 6 bases removed from V and 0 bases from J, the gap between germline ends came to 12 bases. CDR1 is DFQATT and CDR2 is SNEGSKA in the germline V gene (reference sequence). The CDR3 loop spans 13 amino acids. CDR3 in amino acids: CSAKGGVSYEQYF. CDR3 DNA: TGCAGTGCAAAAGGGGGGGTCTCCTACGAGCAGTACTTC.

By sample share, this clonotype is medium-sized. The rearrangement uses TRBV27 and TRBJ2-7; the D gene is possibly TRBD1 (6 bases). V lost 6 bases to trimming and J lost 12 bases, with 21 bases between them. Per the germline V gene, CDR1 is MNHEY and CDR2 is SMNVEV (reference sequence). CDR3 length: 13 residues. The CDR3 nucleotides are TGTGCCAGCAGCCCATCAACAGGGTTGAAGTGGTACTTC. Translating it yields CASSPSTGLKWYF.

By share, this clonotype counts as medium-sized. The genes are TRBV20-1 and TRBJ1-2; unclear D gene. Germline lookup yields CDR1 DFQATT and CDR2 SNEGSKA (reference sequence). Trimming removed 2 bases from V and 4 bases from J, with 11 bases in between. The CDR3 totals 13 residues. The CDR3 protein is CSARKYQSYGYTF. CDR3 nucleotide sequence: TGCAGTGCTAGAAAGTACCAGAGCTATGGCTACACCTTC.

The V and J genes are TRBV6-1 and TRBJ1-2; 9 bases match TRBD1. V gave up 7 bases and J gave up 8 bases; unmatched junction bases: 14. Germline assignment: CDR1 MNHNS and CDR2 SASEGT. This CDR3 comprises 15 residues. CDR3 loop: CASTTGQGLYEGYTF. The CDR3 bases are TGTGCCAGCACCACAGGACAGGGGTTGTACGAGGGCTACACCTTC.

The V gene is TRBV7-2, the J gene TRBJ1-2; TRBD1 is a possible D gene (6 bases). The ends were cut back, 0 bases at V and 8 bases at J, with 13 bases in the middle. This CDR3 has 14 amino acids. Looked up from germline, CDR1 is SGHTA and CDR2 is FQGNSA. The CDR3 loop reads CASSLASGASGYTF. CDR3 in DNA: TGTGCCAGCAGCTTAGCTTCAGGGGCCTCCGGCTACACCTTC.